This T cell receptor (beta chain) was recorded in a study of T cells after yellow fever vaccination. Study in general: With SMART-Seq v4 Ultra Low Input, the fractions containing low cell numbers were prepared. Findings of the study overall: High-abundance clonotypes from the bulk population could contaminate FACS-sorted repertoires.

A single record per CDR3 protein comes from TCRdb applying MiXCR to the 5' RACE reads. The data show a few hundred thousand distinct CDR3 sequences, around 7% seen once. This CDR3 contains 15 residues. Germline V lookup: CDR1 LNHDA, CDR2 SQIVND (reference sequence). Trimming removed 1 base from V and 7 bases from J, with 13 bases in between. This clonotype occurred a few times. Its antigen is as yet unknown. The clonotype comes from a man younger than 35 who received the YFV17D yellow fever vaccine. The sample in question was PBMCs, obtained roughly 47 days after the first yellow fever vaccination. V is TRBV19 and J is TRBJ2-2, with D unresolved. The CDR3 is CASSIVLGSSGELFF. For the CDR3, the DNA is TGTGCCAGTAGTATAGTCTTGGGAAGCAGCGGGGAGCTGTTTTTT.